Reported below is one T cell receptor (beta chain). This specimen belongs to a study of blood T cell repertoires in COVID-19. Study context: The United States, Italy and Spain supplied acute and convalescent COVID-19 samples. The cDNA or gDNA used as material had been derived from T cells, B-cell-depleted T cells, or PBMCs.

Authors' analysis steps: Scientists estimated how many nucleated cells there were by amplifying reference gene primers. Clones were sequenced by immunoSEQ multiplex PCR, and TCRdb holds only the in-frame ones, with some missing. Clone size and the V and J calls come from that table; the DNA yielded D and trimming. Found here are under 250,000 clones, approximately 86% of them singletons; the top ten hold about 3.8%. This TCR derives from a woman of 80 years or more with acute or convalescent COVID-19. The sample taken for sequencing was peripheral blood.

CDR3 nucleotides: TGTGCCAGCAGCCCGGAGCAGGGGCCGGTTCAGCCCCAGCATTTT. It specifies CASSPEQGPVQPQHF. This sequence joins TRBV5-5 and TRBJ1-5; TRBD1 might be the D (6 bases). Germline values: CDR1 SGHKS, CDR2 YYEKEE (reference sequence). Trimming took off 4 bases at V and 6 bases at J, with 17 bases between the two ends. This CDR3 contains 15 residues.